The 27 T cell receptor beta chains reported below all come from one sample, sequenced in a study of T cell repertoires in cytomegalovirus infection. From the reads, TCRdb called clonotypes with MiXCR, one entry per CDR3 protein. The sample gives hundreds of thousands of distinct CDR3 sequences, 35% to 40% of which show up once; 2.5% to 3.5% is in the top ten. The sequencing input was PBMCs. The receptor source for this set is a human donor in good health (CMV status not recorded). Some clones in this sample may be carry-over from other donors' samples.

V and J are TRBV28 and TRBJ2-5; D ambiguous. CDR1 and CDR2 from the germline V gene are MDHEN and SYDVKM. The CDR3 covers 13 residues. V was cut by 6 bases and J by 1 base, with 9 bases left in between. CDR3 sequence reads: CASSSTLQETQYF. In DNA, the CDR3 is TGTGCCAGCAGCTCCACCCTCCAAGAGACCCAGTACTTC.

This clonotype occurred once. This rearrangement joins TRBV11-2 to TRBJ2-1; TRBD1 matches at 7 bases. The trim removed 4 bases at V and 0 bases at J, leaving 6 bases unmatched. Germline CDR1 reads SGHAT; CDR2 reads FQNNGV. The CDR3 contains 16 residues. CDR3 DNA: TGTGCCAGCAGCTCAAGACAGGGCAGCTCCTACAATGAGCAGTTCTTC. Its translation is CASSSRQGSSYNEQFF.

The chain uses TRBV27 and TRBJ1-6; D is uncertain. Germline V gene sequence: CDR1 MNHEY, CDR2 SMNVEV (reference sequence). Between the trimmed V and J ends, which lost 6 bases and 8 bases, there was a span of 11 bases. The CDR3 runs to 13 residues. The DNA for the CDR3 is TGTGCCAGCAGAGGGCGAACCGATTCACCCCTCCACTTT. This sequence encodes CASRGRTDSPLHF.

V is TRBV11-2 and J is TRBJ2-5, with D possibly being TRBD2 (6 bases). Germline V gives CDR1 SGHAT, CDR2 FQNNGV. This CDR3 spans 15 amino acids. V lost 4 bases and J lost 7, with 19 bases in between. CDR3 amino acids: CASSSGTARLGTQYF. The CDR3 bases are TGTGCCAGCAGCTCCGGGACTGCTAGGTTGGGGACCCAGTACTTC.

Notes on this clonotype: This may come from a read error, since a much larger clone is one base off. It is likely a read error, because the conserved phenylalanine at the end of the CDR3 is missing. This chain joins TRBV7-9 and TRBJ2-1; 12 positions match TRBD2. Germline V gene data show CDR1 as SEHNR and CDR2 as FQNEAQ (reference sequence). V lost 5 bases and J lost 9; bases outside the gene matches: 8. This CDR3 is built from 15 residues. CDR3 bases: TGTGCCAGCAGCCTCCGACTAGCGGGAGATGTTGAGCAGTTCTCC. Its translation is CASSLRLAGDVEQFS.

Details on this clonotype: A much larger clone differs by one base, so this may be a read error. This chain uses TRBV5-4 with TRBJ1-1; D is perhaps TRBD1 (5 bases). The CDR3 runs 12 residues. Trimming shortened V by 0 bases and J by 13 bases, and 13 bases separated the two germline ends. Per the germline V gene, CDR1 is SGHNT and CDR2 is YYREEE (reference sequence). In nucleotides, the CDR3 is TGTGCCAGCAGCTTGGCCGGGGGAGCAGATTTCTTT. Translation: CASSLAGGADFF.

This clonotype occurred once. The V gene is TRBV6-5, the J gene TRBJ2-5; TRBD2 matches 10 bases. The CDR3 length is 18 residues. Looked up from germline, CDR1 is MNHEY and CDR2 is SVGAGI. The V and J ends lost 2 bases and 1 base, in that order; junction bases with no gene match: 10. In DNA form, the CDR3 reads TGTGCCAGCAGTTACAGGGGCTGGGCTAGCGGGGGCCAAGAGACCCAGTACTTC. It translates to CASSYRGWASGGQETQYF.

CDR3 region: CASSESSGTDEQFF. In DNA form, the CDR3 reads TGTGCCAGCAGTGAGTCTAGCGGGACCGATGAGCAGTTCTTC. The chain carries TRBV6-1 and TRBJ2-1, with 9 bases that match TRBD2. CDR1 and CDR2 (germline): MNHNS, SASEGT. CDR3 length: 14 residues. Germline trimming cut 3 bases from V and 8 bases from J; bases unmatched to any gene: 5.

Note on this clonotype: This sequence may be a read error, since a much larger clone differs from it by one base. The chain employs TRBV7-2 and TRBJ2-1; 7 nucleotides agree with TRBD2. This CDR3 has 14 amino acids. Germline V gene data show CDR1 as SGHTA and CDR2 as FQGNSA. CDR3 residues: CSSSPWTSRNEQFF. CDR3 DNA: TGTTCCAGCAGCCCCTGGACTAGTAGGAATGAGCAGTTCTTC.

This clonotype was counted between two and nine times. One end of the junction fails to match germline, which may point to a read error. This chain connects TRBV5-3 to TRBJ1-2, with D possibly TRBD1 on 6 matching bases. TRBV5-3 is annotated as an ORF whose role is uncertain. This CDR3 has 13 residues. CDR3 region: CASSSGGYYGYTF. The CDR3 bases are TGTGCCAGCAGCTCTGGGGGCTACTATGGCTACACCTTC.

The chain carries TRBV3-1 and TRBJ2-1; 9 bases match TRBD1. V was clipped by 0 bases and J by 7 bases; unmatched bases: 4. The germline CDR1 and CDR2 sequences are LGHDT and YNNKEL (reference sequence). The CDR3 sequence is 15 residues long. CDR3 amino acids: CASSQDQGTGNEQFF. The CDR3 DNA reads TGTGCCAGCAGCCAAGATCAAGGGACAGGGAATGAGCAGTTCTTC.

V usage is TRBV10-1 and J usage is TRBJ1-5, with unresolved D. CDR3 length: 11 residues. Germline CDR1 WNHNN, CDR2 SYGVQD (reference sequence). The CDR3 loop reads CAIAPGAPQHF. CDR3 DNA: TGCGCGATAGCCCCGGGAGCCCCCCAGCATTTT.

Only a few counts were recorded for this clonotype. The gene calls are TRBV11-2 and TRBJ1-1; D call uncertain. Between the trimmed V and J ends, which lost 5 bases and 2 bases, there was a span of 15 bases. The CDR3 loop spans 15 amino acids. Germline values: CDR1 SGHAT, CDR2 FQNNGV. CDR3: CASSPPGRENTEAFF. For the CDR3, the DNA is TGTGCCAGCAGCCCCCCCGGGAGGGAAAACACTGAAGCTTTCTTT.

The chain combines TRBV30 with TRBJ2-5; 7 nucleotides line up with TRBD2. CDR3 length: 19 residues. Germline trimming cut 0 bases from V and 4 bases from J; bases unmatched to any gene: 20. Germline V gene lookup returns CDR1 GTSNPN and CDR2 SVGIG (reference sequence). The CDR3 loop reads CAWSVRRLLGKGGIETQYF. Written as DNA, the CDR3 is TGTGCCTGGAGTGTACGGAGACTTCTGGGGAAGGGAGGGATAGAGACCCAGTACTTC.

This clonotype is a singleton in its sample. The genes are TRBV10-2 and TRBJ1-1, with D unresolved. In germline, CDR1 is WSHSY, CDR2 SAAADI. This CDR3 has 13 residues. Trimming removed 6 bases from V and 1 base from J, with 9 bases in between. In DNA form, the CDR3 reads TGCGCCAGCAGGGCAGCTTCGAACACTGAAGCTTTCTTT. Protein sequence: CASRAASNTEAFF.

At least ten counts were recorded for this clonotype. The chain is built from TRBV7-9 and TRBJ1-5; no definite D call. Germline CDR1 is SEHNR and CDR2 is FQNEAQ (reference sequence). V was cut by 9 bases and J by 2 bases, with 11 bases left in between. The CDR3 extends over 13 amino acids. The CDR3 coding sequence is TGTGCCAGTACACGTCAGGGCAATCAGCCCCAGCATTTT. Amino acids: CASTRQGNQPQHF.

CDR3 in amino acids: CASSLMRTETQYF. The CDR3 region has the DNA TGTGCCAGCAGTTTAATGAGGACAGAGACCCAGTACTTC. The V and J genes are TRBV12-3 or TRBV12-4 and TRBJ2-5; D unresolved. This CDR3 spans 13 amino acids. Trimming stripped 2 bases from V and 4 bases from J, with 8 bases between.

This clonotype was observed a handful of times. The chain uses TRBV5-1 and TRBJ2-3; 14 nucleotides line up with TRBD2. The CDR3 runs 16 residues. CDR1 is SGHRS and CDR2 is YFSETQ in the germline V gene. J lost 4 bases, V lost 0 bases, and 1 base had no gene match. CDR3 sequence: CASSLGLAGGADTQYF. Written as DNA, the CDR3 is TGCGCCAGCAGCTTGGGACTAGCGGGAGGGGCAGATACGCAGTATTTT.

This clonotype was seen more than once but under ten times. The chain couples TRBV18 to TRBJ1-1; D gene ambiguous. CDR1 and CDR2 from the germline V gene are KGHSH and LQKENI. V was shortened by 4 bases and J by 1 base, with 13 bases between the two germline ends. The CDR3 contains 15 residues. CDR3 in amino acids: CASSLFQDANTEAFF. In nucleotides, the CDR3 is TGTGCCAGCTCACTTTTCCAGGATGCGAACACTGAAGCTTTCTTT.

This chain connects TRBV6-2 or TRBV6-3 to TRBJ1-4; the D is unclear. The germline V and J ends were trimmed by 0 bases and 0 bases, with 11 bases remaining between them. Germline assignment: CDR1 MNHEY and CDR2 SVGEGT. This CDR3 is 17 amino acids long. CDR3 region: CASSYSIPEATNEKLFF. As DNA, the CDR3 is TGTGCCAGCAGTTACTCGATTCCGGAGGCAACTAATGAAAAACTGTTTTTT.

The sample holds a few counts of this clonotype. The rearrangement uses TRBV7-8 and TRBJ1-2, with 8 positions matching TRBD1. J gave up 6 bases and V 5 bases, and 14 bases lay outside the gene matches. Germline loops: CDR1 SGHVS, CDR2 FQNEAQ. The CDR3 loop spans 16 amino acids. The CDR3 nucleotides read TGTGCCAGCAGCCCCAGACGGACAGGGTCAAACCATGGCTACACCTTC. Translating gives CASSPRRTGSNHGYTF.

This clonotype was observed a handful of times. The chain uses TRBV7-2 and TRBJ2-7; 8 bases align to TRBD1. In germline, CDR1 is SGHTA, CDR2 FQGNSA. With 2 bases clipped from V and 3 bases from J, the junction kept 6 bases outside the gene matches. The CDR3 has 15 residues. CDR3 nucleotides: TGTGCCAGCAGCTTACGGCCGGGACAGGACTACGAGCAGTACTTC. Its protein product is CASSLRPGQDYEQYF.

V usage is TRBV7-3 and J usage is TRBJ2-2, with 9 bases identical to TRBD1. Per germline, CDR1 SGHTA and CDR2 FQGTGA. CDR3 length: 17 residues. Trimming removed 4 bases from V and 11 bases from J; junction bases left unmatched: 17. The CDR3 loop is CASSSEIGTGTIGELFF. The CDR3 bases are TGTGCCAGCAGCTCCGAAATCGGGACAGGGACGATCGGAGAGCTGTTTTTT.

This clonotype was counted between two and nine times. The chain has TRBV7-6 and TRBJ2-7; possible D gene TRBD1, 5 bases. V lost 3 bases, J lost 0 bases, and 9 bases lay in between. Germline CDR1 is SGHVS and CDR2 is FNYEAQ. The CDR3 has 14 amino acids. The CDR3 is CASSFPDSSYEQYF. CDR3 coding DNA: TGTGCCAGCAGCTTTCCCGACAGCTCCTACGAGCAGTACTTC.

The rearrangement joins TRBV7-4 to TRBJ1-1; D not certain. This CDR3 has 13 amino acids. Germline V CDR1 and CDR2: SGHVT, SQSDAQ. Trimming stripped 1 base from V and 5 bases from J, with 8 bases between. The CDR3, as DNA: TGTGCCAGCAGCTTAGTAACCGAAACTGAAGCTTTCTTT. It specifies CASSLVTETEAFF.

The rearrangement links TRBV6-5 to TRBJ1-5; D remains ambiguous. The CDR3 is made up of 18 amino acids. V was shortened by 0 bases and J by 1 base, with 16 bases between the two germline ends. Germline-derived CDR1 and CDR2 are MNHEY and SVGAGI. The CDR3 spells CASSYSIPGSISNQPQHF. The DNA for the CDR3 is TGTGCCAGCAGTTACTCGATTCCCGGGTCTATAAGCAATCAGCCCCAGCATTTT.

In its sample, this clonotype was seen many times. The CDR3 nucleotides read TGTGCCAGCAGCCTCGACAGGGGACTCAATCAGCCCCAGCATTTT. As protein: CASSLDRGLNQPQHF. The chain combines TRBV7-2 with TRBJ1-5, with 8 positions matching TRBD1. With V trimmed by 5 bases and J by 3 bases, 6 bases remained unmatched. Germline lookup yields CDR1 SGHTA and CDR2 FQGNSA. The CDR3 spans 15 residues.